Presented here are 32 T cell receptor beta chains from one specimen sequenced in a study of blood T cells in healthy people across ages. PCR was performed a second time for about 6 to 12 cycles using a sample-barcoded 5' primer and a J-beta primer mix. TCRdb fed the 5' RACE reads into MiXCR, producing one record per CDR3 protein. The table lists under 2,000,000 distinct CDR3 sequences, about 50% of them singletons. The sequenced sample consisted of blood. The origin of the receptors is a woman between 40 and 50 years old in good health.

This clonotype was observed a handful of times. The J gene is TRBJ2-7, the V gene TRBV29-1; 8 bases are a match to TRBD2. This CDR3 has 14 amino acids. Losses at the gene ends were 4 bases for V and 4 bases for J; bases not matched to a gene: 9. CDR1 and CDR2 (germline): SQVTM, ANQGSEA. The CDR3 DNA follows: TGCAGCGTTGGTGCGGGGGGCAGGGGTTACGAGCAGTACTTC. Its translation is CSVGAGGRGYEQYF.

This chain uses TRBV20-1 with TRBJ1-6; unclear D gene. Trimming took 5 bases from V and 8 from J, leaving 10 bases between them. CDR1 and CDR2 from the germline V gene are DFQATT and SNEGSKA (reference sequence). The CDR3 runs to 12 residues. CDR3 sequence: CSAGRVDSPLHF. The CDR3, as DNA: TGCAGTGCTGGCCGAGTAGATTCACCCCTCCACTTT.

This clonotype was observed a few times. Here the CDR3 DNA reads TGTGCCAGCAGCTTGCCGGCGGGGGGGAATAATGAGCAGTTCTTC. Amino acid sequence: CASSLPAGGNNEQFF. The chain has TRBV7-9 and TRBJ2-1, with 9 bases fitting TRBD2. CDR1 SEHNR and CDR2 FQNEAQ come from the germline V gene (reference sequence). V dropped 3 bases and J dropped 7; count of bases not matched to a gene: 7. This CDR3 spans 15 amino acids.

The chain carries TRBV15 and TRBJ2-7; 9 bases map to TRBD1. CDR3 size: 16 residues. J gave up 3 bases and V 1 base, and 7 bases lay outside the gene matches. Germline V gives CDR1 LNHNV, CDR2 YYDKDF (reference sequence). DNA for the CDR3: TGTGCCACCAGCAGAGCGGGGACAGGGCCGTTCTACGAGCAGTACTTC. This encodes CATSRAGTGPFYEQYF.

This clonotype was counted a single time. The CDR3 DNA reads TGCAGTGCTAGCCCCCTCGAGGGTGGAGTGCTGTTTTTT. Translation: CSASPLEGGVLFF. This chain connects TRBV20-1 to TRBJ2-2, with D perhaps matching TRBD2 (5 bases). There are 13 residues in the CDR3. Germline loops: CDR1 DFQATT, CDR2 SNEGSKA (reference sequence). The ends were cut back, 3 bases at V and 13 bases at J, with 18 bases in the middle.

This clonotype was recorded at least ten times. V gene TRBV10-3 combines with J gene TRBJ2-7, with a weak D call TRBD1 (6 bases). From germline, CDR1 is ENHRY and CDR2 SYGVKD. This CDR3 region has 14 residues. Trimming stripped 6 bases from V and 3 bases from J, with 15 bases between. Here the CDR3 DNA reads TGTGCCATCAGAGAGGACAGAAAGAACTACGAGCAGTACTTC. Its translation: CAIREDRKNYEQYF.

This clonotype was counted at least ten times. The DNA of the CDR3 is TGTGCCAGCAGCCAACAAACAGATACGCAGTATTTT. This codes for CASSQQTDTQYF. The chain combines TRBV7-2 with TRBJ2-3; no clear D gene. CDR1 is SGHTA, CDR2 FQGNSA, per germline. With 5 bases removed from V and 3 bases from J, the gap between germline ends came to 6 bases. The CDR3 totals 12 residues.

The chain links TRBV6-6 to TRBJ1-4; 7 bases are a match to TRBD1. The germline gives CDR1 MNHNY, CDR2 SVGAGI (reference sequence). The J segment lost 4 bases and the V segment lost 2 bases, leaving 4 bases of the junction unmatched. The CDR3 spans 15 residues. The CDR3 DNA is TGTGCCAGCAGTTACCTGGACAGGAATAATGAAAAACTGTTTTTT. Translating it yields CASSYLDRNNEKLFF.

V is TRBV7-2 and J is TRBJ1-3; D is unclear. Between the trimmed V and J ends, which lost 6 bases and 0 bases, there was a span of 15 bases. Germline loops: CDR1 SGHTA, CDR2 FQGNSA. The CDR3 length is 16 residues. The CDR3 is CASSFTSRSSGNTIYF. The CDR3 DNA reads as TGTGCCAGCAGTTTCACCTCGCGCTCCTCTGGAAACACCATATATTTT. The variable domain in full, with the rest retrieved from reference TRBV7-2 and TRBJ1-3, is GAGVSQSPSNKVTEKGKDVELRCDPISGHTALYWYRQSLGQGLEFLIYFQGNSAPDKSGLPSDRFSAERTGGSVSTLTIQRTQQEDSAVYLCASSFTSRSSGNTIYFGEGSWLTVV.

Many counts were recorded for this clonotype. This rearrangement joins TRBV29-1 to TRBJ2-3; D not certain. Germline V gene sequence: CDR1 SQVTM, CDR2 ANQGSEA. This CDR3 contains 11 residues. V lost 4 bases and J 9 bases, leaving 11 bases between the germline ends. In DNA, the CDR3 is TGCAGCGTTGGTTTAGGCCAGACGCAGTATTTT. Translating it yields CSVGLGQTQYF.

This clonotype turned up a few times. The chain combines TRBV2 with TRBJ2-6; D ambiguous. The CDR3 has 16 amino acids. The ends were cut back, 4 bases at V and 0 bases at J, with 10 bases in the middle. Germline assignment: CDR1 SNHLY and CDR2 FYNNEI. CDR3 nucleotides: TGTGCCAGCAGTGCGGACGGACGCTCTGGGGCCAACGTCCTGACTTTC. It specifies CASSADGRSGANVLTF.

The V call is TRBV6-6, the J call TRBJ1-4, with 10 bases that match TRBD1. V shed 4 bases, J shed 8 bases, and the junction held 4 bases outside the gene matches. The germline V gene has CDR1 MNHNY and CDR2 SVGAGI (reference sequence). The CDR3 sequence is 14 residues long. The CDR3 coding sequence is TGTGCCAGCAGTTGGGACAGGGGAAGAGAAAAACTGTTTTTT. This codes for CASSWDRGREKLFF.

The V gene is TRBV6-1, the J gene TRBJ2-7; 8 bases are a match to TRBD2. TRBJ2-5 explains the end of the DNA better; the J call may be wrong. CDR3 length equals 19 residues. Germline lookup yields CDR1 MNHNS and CDR2 SASEGT. The CDR3 bases are TGTGCCAGCAGTGAAGCGCCTCGAGGCAGCGGGGGAACTCAAGAGACCCAGTACTTC. Protein sequence: CASSEAPRGSGGTQETQYF.

The V call is TRBV4-1, the J call TRBJ2-1; 9 nucleotides line up with TRBD2. V lost 4 bases to trimming and J lost 3 bases; unmatched junction nucleotides: 7. Germline loops: CDR1 MGHRA, CDR2 YSYEKL. The CDR3 is 16 amino acids. CDR3 in amino acids: CASSPGLAGNYNEQFF. For the CDR3, the DNA is TGCGCCAGCAGCCCCGGGCTAGCGGGGAACTACAATGAGCAGTTCTTC.

This clonotype was counted a single time. The chain uses TRBV5-1 and TRBJ2-3; D ambiguous. Per the germline V gene, CDR1 is SGHRS and CDR2 is YFSETQ. The CDR3 is 15 amino acids. Trimming took off 3 bases at V and 3 bases at J, with 14 bases between the two ends. CDR3 DNA: TGCGCCAGCAGCTCCGTAGGGTTGGGGACAGATACGCAGTATTTT. Encoded protein: CASSSVGLGTDTQYF.

This sequence joins TRBV6-1 and TRBJ2-1; TRBD2 agrees at 11 bases. The ends lost 4 bases at V and 1 base at J; junction bases unmatched: 6. The CDR3 spans 17 residues. Germline V gene sequence: CDR1 MNHNS, CDR2 SASEGT. The CDR3 sequence is CASSALAGGFSYNEQFF. The DNA of the CDR3 is TGTGCCAGCAGTGCCCTAGCGGGGGGATTTTCCTACAATGAGCAGTTCTTC.

V and J are TRBV18 and TRBJ2-1; 7 positions agree with TRBD2. Germline loops: CDR1 KGHSH, CDR2 LQKENI. V shed 1 base, J shed 9 bases, and the junction held 3 bases outside the gene matches. The CDR3 totals 13 residues. The CDR3 nucleotides read TGTGCCAGCTCACCACAAGGGGAGGGTGAGCAGTTCTTC. Translated: CASSPQGEGEQFF.

The chain employs TRBV29-1 and TRBJ2-7; the match to TRBD1 covers 9 bases. Trimming removed 7 bases from V and 3 bases from J; junction bases left unmatched: 10. This CDR3 comprises 14 residues. The germline CDR1 and CDR2 sequences are SQVTM and ANQGSEA. CDR3 amino acids: CSAKGQGHIYEQYF. The CDR3 coding sequence is TGCAGCGCTAAGGGACAGGGCCATATCTACGAGCAGTACTTC.

The rearrangement joins TRBV6-5 to TRBJ1-6, with 8 positions matching TRBD1. The J segment lost 7 bases and the V segment lost 5 bases, leaving 4 bases of the junction unmatched. Germline V lookup: CDR1 MNHEY, CDR2 SVGAGI. The CDR3 covers 14 residues. This chain's CDR3 is CASSRQGTNSPLHF. The CDR3 bases are TGTGCCAGCAGTCGACAGGGGACCAATTCACCCCTCCACTTT.

This clonotype was counted only a few times. The chain has TRBV24-1 and TRBJ2-5; D is uncertain. The CDR3 has 13 amino acids. Germline CDR1 and CDR2: KGHDR and SFDVKD. V was pared by 0 bases and J by 4 bases, with 5 bases between. The CDR3 sequence: CATSDLFGETQYF. CDR3 nucleotide sequence: TGTGCCACCAGTGATTTGTTCGGAGAGACCCAGTACTTC.

This clonotype appeared a few times. The genes are TRBV29-1 and TRBJ1-2; the D is unclear. V was shortened by 3 bases and J by 1 base, with 15 bases between the two germline ends. Germline V gene sequence: CDR1 SQVTM, CDR2 ANQGSEA. This CDR3 contains 15 residues. CDR3 region: CSVEGSRALNYGYTF. DNA of the CDR3: TGCAGCGTTGAGGGGTCTCGGGCTCTTAACTATGGCTACACCTTC.

The chain links TRBV4-3 to TRBJ2-5, with TRBD2 identical over 8 bases. Germline assignment: CDR1 LGHNA and CDR2 YSLEER. The CDR3 runs 16 residues. Trimming at V came to 1 base and at J to 4 bases, leaving 8 bases not matched to a gene. CDR3 residues: CASSQAGGGRRETQYF. CDR3 nucleotides: TGCGCCAGCAGCCAAGCCGGGGGGGGCCGACGAGAGACCCAGTACTTC.

The genes are TRBV7-2 and TRBJ1-1, with D unresolved. CDR1 and CDR2 (germline): SGHTA, FQGNSA. The CDR3 consists of 13 residues. V was clipped by 5 bases and J by 0 bases, with 7 bases between them. This CDR3 is CASSVTMNTEAFF. The CDR3 DNA follows: TGTGCCAGCAGCGTGACAATGAACACTGAAGCTTTCTTT.

V and J are TRBV15 and TRBJ2-7; D gene unclear. This CDR3 region has 11 residues. The germline V gene has CDR1 LNHNV and CDR2 YYDKDF (reference sequence). The V and J ends lost 0 bases and 8 bases respectively, with 5 bases between them. DNA of the CDR3: TGTGCCACCAGCAGAGACCGACAGCAGTACTTC. Protein: CATSRDRQQYF. The variable domain in full, completed from reference TRBV15 and TRBJ2-7, reads DAMVIQNPRYQVTQFGKPVTLSCSQTLNHNVMYWYQQKSSQAPKLLFHYYDKDFNNEADTPDNFQSRRPNTSFCFLDIRSPGLGDTAMYLCATSRDRQQYFGPGTRLTVT.

V usage is TRBV11-1 and J usage is TRBJ1-5; TRBD1 aligns across 10 bases. Trimming took 3 bases from V and 3 from J; bases not matched to a gene: 11. Germline V gene data show CDR1 as SGHAT and CDR2 as FQDESV (reference sequence). The CDR3 has 18 amino acids. The CDR3 reads CASSFLTGTGVFNQPQHF. In nucleotides, the CDR3 is TGTGCCAGCAGCTTCCTCACCGGGACAGGGGTTTTCAATCAGCCCCAGCATTTT.

This chain uses TRBV28 with TRBJ2-1; 9 bases map to TRBD2. V trimming: 5 bases; J trimming: 7 bases; junction bases outside the gene matches: 9. The CDR3 has 15 residues. The germline CDR1 and CDR2 sequences are MDHEN and SYDVKM. This chain's CDR3 is CASSPLGLAFNEQFF. The CDR3, as DNA: TGTGCCAGCAGTCCGTTGGGACTAGCCTTTAATGAGCAGTTCTTC.

This clonotype was detected a few times. The chain is built from TRBV21-1 and TRBJ2-1. TRBV21-1 counts as a pseudogene. This CDR3 is built from 16 residues. CDR3 protein: CASSKSRPSPYNEQFF. CDR3 nucleotide sequence: TGTGCCAGCAGCAAATCAAGGCCTAGCCCCTACAATGAGCAGTTCTTC.

This chain uses TRBV4-1 with TRBJ2-3; 9 nucleotides align to TRBD2. The CDR3 is 16 amino acids. V trimming: 1 base; J trimming: 0 bases; junction bases outside the gene matches: 2. The germline CDR1 and CDR2 sequences are MGHRA and YSYEKL. The CDR3 sequence: CASSQASGASTDTQYF. CDR3 DNA sequence: TGCGCCAGCAGCCAAGCTAGCGGGGCGAGCACAGATACGCAGTATTTT.

The chain employs TRBV9 and TRBJ2-5; unclear D gene. V lost 0 bases and J lost 5, with 14 bases in between. Germline V lookup: CDR1 SGDLS, CDR2 YYNGEE. This CDR3 spans 15 amino acids. The CDR3 sequence is CASSVGGDQVETQYF. CDR3 in DNA: TGTGCCAGCAGCGTAGGTGGCGACCAGGTGGAGACCCAGTACTTC. The full variable domain, its missing parts supplied by reference TRBV9 and TRBJ2-5, is DSGVTQTPKHLITATGQRVTLRCSPRSGDLSVYWYQQSLDQGLQFLIQYYNGEERAKGNILERFSAQQFPDLHSELNLSSLELGDSALYFCASSVGGDQVETQYFGPGTRLLVL.

The chain is built from TRBV15 and TRBJ2-3, with 7 bases lining up with TRBD1. CDR3 length equals 16 residues. CDR1 LNHNV and CDR2 YYDKDF come from the germline V gene (reference sequence). Trimming at V came to 1 base and at J to 2 bases, leaving 6 bases not matched to a gene. The DNA of the CDR3 is TGTGCCACCAGCAGAGCCGGGACAGCCATCACAGATACGCAGTATTTT. Translated: CATSRAGTAITDTQYF.

DNA for the CDR3: TGTGCCAGCATCCGCTCGGACGGGGCCTACGAGCAGTACTTC. It encodes CASIRSDGAYEQYF. This chain connects TRBV5-5 to TRBJ2-7, with D possibly being TRBD2 (5 bases). This CDR3 has 14 residues. Germline V gives CDR1 SGHKS, CDR2 YYEKEE (reference sequence). Trimming took 6 bases from V and 2 from J, leaving 15 bases between them.

V is TRBV28 and J is TRBJ2-3; 13 bases match TRBD2. CDR3 size: 16 residues. CDR1 and CDR2 (germline): MDHEN, SYDVKM. After removal of 5 bases from V and 4 bases from J, the junction contained 6 bases not matched to a gene. The DNA for the CDR3 is TGTGCCAGCAGTGCGGGGACTAGCGGGGAGGCAGATACGCAGTATTTT. This codes for CASSAGTSGEADTQYF.